The T cell receptor beta chain under discussion was sequenced for a study of blood T cell repertoires in COVID-19. For the study at large: Both acute and convalescent COVID-19 samples were obtained from the United States, Italy and Spain.

Seattle researchers signed up patients amid active infection and tracked them longitudinally. This clone appeared a single time. Per the study methods: Reference gene primer amplification gave nucleated cell count estimates. Profiling relied on immunoSEQ multiplex PCR, and the TCRdb table lists in-frame clones only, not all of them. The DNA gave D and trimming, while V, J and clone size come from that table. The top ten clones hold about 11% of a sample with 250,000 to 350,000 clones, almost 90% of them seen once. This CDR3 is 14 amino acids long. Germline CDR1 reads WSHSY; CDR2 reads SAAADI. The ends were cut back, 3 bases at V and 6 bases at J, with 12 bases in the middle.

The sequencing input was peripheral blood. This chain links TRBV10-2 with TRBJ2-4, with a weak D call TRBD2 (6 bases). The source is a young woman with COVID-19, enrolled during active disease. CDR3 sequence: CASSERLGGNIQYF. The CDR3 nucleotides are TGCGCCAGCAGTGAAAGACTAGGCGGAAACATTCAGTACTTC.